This T cell receptor (beta chain) was obtained from a study of blood T cell repertoires in COVID-19 (dated by TCRdb to the early 2020s). Notes on the research overall: Samples covering the acute and convalescent phases of COVID-19 were provided by collaborators in the United States, Italy and Spain. The material from the prospective study consisted of cDNA or gDNA derived from T cells, B-cell-depleted T cells, or PBMCs. The dataset comprised deeply sampled blood TCRbeta repertoires from subjects exposed to, actively infected with, or recovered from COVID-19. The repertoires were made available in a free public database intended to serve as a resource for research on the immune response to SARS-CoV-2. The samples were drawn from two sources: the first 160 participants of the ongoing ImmuneRACE study, and 1,000 to 1,500 subjects contributed by 6 global collaborators. The sample metadata nearly always contained a de-identified subject ID, COVID-19 status, age in years and sex. HLA class I and class II types, where available, came from metadata supplied by the sample provider rather than from assay-based typing. Study-level results and caveats: How much clinical and demographic metadata was included differed by source and by participant, and the metadata was provided uncurated.

A second Seattle source provided samples from volunteer blood donors who had recovered from COVID-19. Whole blood was collected in K2EDTA tubes by collaborating institutions according to the institutions' own protocols. Collaborator samples were shipped for TCRbeta analysis as frozen whole blood, isolated PBMCs, or DNA extracted from either sample type. As for this clone: Its antigen is not yet known. No base qualities exist here, and no much larger clone lies one base off it.

CDR1 SGHRS and CDR2 YFSETQ were looked up in the germline V gene. The V end gives up 3 bases and the J end 11 bases, leaving 8 bases in the junction not matched to a gene. The CDR3 runs 13 residues from the cysteine to the phenylalanine. Just CDR3 DNA is preserved here, 39 bases in frame from base 1. TCRbeta CDR3 regions were amplified from genomic DNA by means of the immunoSEQ Assay, a bias-controlled multiplex PCR. From the authors' description of their analysis: Within the assay, amplification of reference gene primers was used to estimate how many nucleated cells each sample contained. To quantify the absolute abundance of each unique TCRbeta CDR3 rearrangement, sequence reads were collapsed and filtered. Productive Simpson clonality was computed per sample as the square root of Simpson's diversity index over productive rearrangements. Here the immuneACCESS table is served through TCRdb, limited to in-frame sequences with V and J called. Missing clones are a known gap in these copies; in checked studies unresolved V genes cover under half, and the rest lacks a known reason. V, J and clone size are those of that table, while D and trimming were read from the DNA. The sample data list 200,000 to 250,000 clones, and about 85% of these were observed just once. The ten largest clonotypes hold approximately 12% of the sample.

This receptor chain uses TRBV5-1 and TRBJ1-1, with 9 bases aligning to TRBD1. The receptor comes from a woman aged 18-35 years who had recovered from COVID-19. The sequencing sample was made of peripheral blood. DNA sequence: TGCGCCAGCAGCTGGGACAGGGAAGGAGTCGCTTTCTTT. Its translation is CASSWDREGVAFF. The CDR3 plus the reference TRBV5-1 and TRBJ1-1 genes for the other parts give the full variable domain: KAGVTQTPRYLIKTRGQQVTLSCSPISGHRSVSWYQQTPGQGLQFLFEYFSETQRNKGNFPGRFSGRQFSNSRSEMNVSTLELGDSALYLCASSWDREGVAFFGQGTRLTVV.